This record looks at one T cell receptor (beta chain) sequence and its context. What it binds is not known. One entry per CDR3 protein results from TCRdb running MiXCR on the 5' RACE reads. The profile shows about 13,000 distinct CDR3 sequences, approximately 4.6% of them singletons. The CDR3 runs 14 residues. Germline trimming cut 3 bases from V and 4 bases from J; bases unmatched to any gene: 3. CDR1 and CDR2 from the germline V gene are KGHSH and LQKENI. The sample's time point: sample taken at primary tumor resection. This record comes from a study of spatial heterogeneity in lung cancer. Findings and caveats of the study: Tumor mutation count correlated with how many alpha and beta TCRs expanded intratumorally.

This sample comprised lung tumor tissue, obtained at surgery. The source of this sequence is a male donor with early-stage non-small cell lung cancer. This chain joins TRBV18 and TRBJ2-3, with TRBD2 matching over 8 bases. The CDR3 DNA reads TGTGCCAGCTCACCTTTTAGCGGGGCAGATACGCAGTATTTT. Protein product: CASSPFSGADTQYF.